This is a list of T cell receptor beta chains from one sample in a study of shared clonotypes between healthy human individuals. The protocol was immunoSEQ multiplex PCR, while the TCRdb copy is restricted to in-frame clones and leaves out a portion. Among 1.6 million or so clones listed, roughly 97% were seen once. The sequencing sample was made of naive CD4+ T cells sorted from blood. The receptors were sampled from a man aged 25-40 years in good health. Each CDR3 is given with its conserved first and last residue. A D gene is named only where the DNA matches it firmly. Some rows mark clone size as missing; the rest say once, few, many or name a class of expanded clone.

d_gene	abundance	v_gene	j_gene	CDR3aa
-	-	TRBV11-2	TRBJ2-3	CASSSLVGRDTQYF
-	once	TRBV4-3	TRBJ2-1	CASSQDAAGSWVNEQFF
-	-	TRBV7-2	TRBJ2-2	CASSRSPGELFF
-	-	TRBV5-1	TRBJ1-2	CASSWGTAYGYTF
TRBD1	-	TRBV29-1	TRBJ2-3	CSASGTGGDTQYF
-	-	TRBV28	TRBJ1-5	CASSLSGALLTQHF
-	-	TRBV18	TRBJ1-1	CASSGDLHAEAFF
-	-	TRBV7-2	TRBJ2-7	CASSLLQGGYEQYF
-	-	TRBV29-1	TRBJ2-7	CSVGQGNEQYF
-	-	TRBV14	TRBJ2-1	CASSLLGYYLNEQFF
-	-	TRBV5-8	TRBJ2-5	CASSLVWFGGMGTETQYF
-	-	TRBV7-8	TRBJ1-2	CASSSGMAPPRAYGYTF
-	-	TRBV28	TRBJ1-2	CASSSGDLLNYGYTF
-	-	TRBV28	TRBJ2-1	CASSPDSYNEQFF
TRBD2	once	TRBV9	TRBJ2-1	CASSVGTSGLDEQFF